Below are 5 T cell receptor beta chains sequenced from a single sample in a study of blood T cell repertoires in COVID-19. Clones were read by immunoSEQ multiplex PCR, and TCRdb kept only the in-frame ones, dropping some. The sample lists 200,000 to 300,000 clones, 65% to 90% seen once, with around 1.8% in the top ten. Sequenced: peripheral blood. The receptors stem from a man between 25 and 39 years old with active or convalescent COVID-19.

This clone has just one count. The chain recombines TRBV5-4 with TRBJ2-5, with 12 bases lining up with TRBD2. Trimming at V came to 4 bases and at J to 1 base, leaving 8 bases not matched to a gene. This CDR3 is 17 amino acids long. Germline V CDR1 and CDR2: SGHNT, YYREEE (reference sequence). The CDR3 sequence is CASSLYRLAGAQETQYF. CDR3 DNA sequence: TGTGCCAGCAGCCTATACCGACTAGCGGGGGCCCAAGAGACCCAGTACTTC. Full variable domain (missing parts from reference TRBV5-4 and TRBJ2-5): ETGVTQSPTHLIKTRGQQVTLRCSSQSGHNTVSWYQQALGQGPQFIFQYYREEENGRGNFPPRFSGLQFPNYSSELNVNALELDDSALYLCASSLYRLAGAQETQYFGPGTRLLVL.

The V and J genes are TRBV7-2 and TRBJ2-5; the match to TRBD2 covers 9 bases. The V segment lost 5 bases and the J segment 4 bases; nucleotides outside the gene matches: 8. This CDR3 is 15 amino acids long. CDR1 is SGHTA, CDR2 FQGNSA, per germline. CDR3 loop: CASSPVAGAGETQYF. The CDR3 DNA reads TGTGCCAGCAGCCCAGTAGCGGGGGCAGGAGAGACCCAGTACTTC.

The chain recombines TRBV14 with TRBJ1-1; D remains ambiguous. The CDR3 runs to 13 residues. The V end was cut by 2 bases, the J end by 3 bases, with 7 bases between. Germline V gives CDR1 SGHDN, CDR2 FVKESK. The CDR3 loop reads CASSQSQYTEAFF. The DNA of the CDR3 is TGTGCCAGCAGCCAATCCCAGTACACTGAAGCTTTCTTT.

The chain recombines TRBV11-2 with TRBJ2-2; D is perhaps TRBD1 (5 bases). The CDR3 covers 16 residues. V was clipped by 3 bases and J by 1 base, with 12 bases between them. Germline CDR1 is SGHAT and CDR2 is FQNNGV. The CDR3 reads CASSFTTGRNTGELFF. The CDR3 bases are TGTGCCAGCAGCTTCACTACAGGCCGGAACACCGGGGAGCTGTTTTTT.

This CDR3 reads CASSLISGTNTGELFF. The CDR3 nucleotides are TGTGCCAGCAGCTTGATCTCAGGCACGAACACCGGGGAGCTGTTTTTT. This chain connects TRBV7-3 to TRBJ2-2, with D unresolved. The CDR3 runs 16 residues. Germline V CDR1 and CDR2: SGHTA, FQGTGA. The ends were cut back, 3 bases at V and 0 bases at J, with 11 bases in the middle.